The present T cell receptor (beta chain) was sequenced within a study of blood T cell repertoires in COVID-19. Study-wide context: Sample material is recorded as cDNA or gDNA derived from T cells, B-cell-depleted T cells, or PBMCs.

Per the study methods: It was from reference gene primer amplification that nucleated cell counts were estimated. This table comes from immunoSEQ multiplex PCR, and its TCRdb copy is limited to in-frame clones, with some not included. That table is the source of V, J and clone size, and D and trimming were worked out from the DNA. The data hold 100,000 to 150,000 clones, with over 60% observed a single time. The origin of this receptor is a man aged 40-49 years with active or convalescent COVID-19. Sequenced: peripheral blood.

The CDR3: CASSSDSSYEQYF. The CDR3 DNA is TGTGCCAGCAGCTCCGACAGCTCCTACGAGCAGTACTTC. The chain combines TRBV6-4 with TRBJ2-7, with D perhaps TRBD1 (5 bases). V was cut by 6 bases and J by 0 bases, with 9 bases left in between. Germline CDR1 MRHNA, CDR2 SNTAGT. CDR3 size: 13 residues.